The rows below give T cell receptor beta chains drawn from one sample of a study of blood T cell repertoires in COVID-19. The protocol was immunoSEQ multiplex PCR, while the TCRdb copy is restricted to in-frame clones and leaves out a portion. The repertoire holds under 200,000 clones, with under 95% as singletons. Sequencing input: peripheral blood. The source of these receptors is a man aged 18 to 29 with acute or convalescent COVID-19. CDR3s include the opening cysteine and the closing phenylalanine or tryptophan. D genes are given only for firm matches. Clone size is not always given. Where it is, it says once, few, many or a class for expanded clones.

d_call j_call v_call clone_size cdr3_aa cdr3_nt
TRBD1 TRBJ1-2 TRBV11-2 - CASSPVGQETGYTF TGTGCCAGCAGCCCAGTGGGACAGGAAACTGGCTACACCTTC
TRBD1 TRBJ1-6 TRBV7-2 - CASSIRRTGRSYNSPLHF TGTGCCAGCAGCATACGCCGGACAGGGAGGTCCTATAATTCACCCCTCCACTTT
TRBD1 TRBJ2-5 TRBV3-1/TRBV3-2 - CASSQKFGTEPQETQYF TGTGCCAGCAGCCAAAAGTTCGGGACAGAGCCACAAGAGACCCAGTACTTC
TRBD1 TRBJ2-3 TRBV9 - CASEDRVTDTQYF TGTGCCAGCGAAGACAGGGTCACAGATACGCAGTATTTT
- TRBJ1-1 TRBV7-8 - CASSLAGGSYGLRAFF TGTGCCAGCAGCTTAGCGGGGGGATCTTACGGCCTTAGGGCTTTCTTT
TRBD2 TRBJ2-5 TRBV11-2 - CASSFGLAGGRGQETQYF TGTGCCAGCAGCTTTGGACTAGCGGGAGGTAGAGGACAAGAGACCCAGTACTTC
- TRBJ2-3 TRBV7-9 - CASRGIGGTAKDTQYF TGTGCCAGCAGAGGAATCGGAGGGACAGCTAAAGATACGCAGTATTTT
- TRBJ1-1 TRBV13 - CASLQRGNTEAFF TGTGCCAGCTTACAAAGGGGGAACACTGAAGCTTTCTTT
- TRBJ2-3 TRBV7-6 - CASSLGPGLASTDTQYF TGTGCCAGCAGCTTAGGCCCGGGACTCGCGAGCACAGATACGCAGTATTTT
- TRBJ1-1 TRBV15 once CATSRDVRGAEAFF TGTGCCACCAGCAGAGATGTCCGGGGTGCTGAAGCTTTCTTT
- TRBJ1-6 TRBV4-1 - CASSQDRGRDKALEPLHF TGCGCCAGCAGCCAAGATCGGGGCCGGGACAAGGCCTTGGAGCCCCTCCACTTT
TRBD2 TRBJ2-3 TRBV5-1 - CASSFPLSGGPADTQYF TGCGCCAGCAGCTTCCCCCTTAGCGGGGGGCCTGCAGATACGCAGTATTTT
- TRBJ1-1 TRBV27 - CASSLGGGGDTEAFF TGTGCCAGCAGTTTAGGGGGCGGAGGTGACACTGAAGCTTTCTTT
- TRBJ2-5 TRBV24-1 once CATSDFSRETQYF TGTGCCACCAGTGATTTCTCCAGGGAGACCCAGTACTTC
- TRBJ1-2 TRBV10-2 - CASSEFNVRGYTF TGCGCCAGCAGTGAATTTAACGTGAGGGGCTACACCTTC